These 4 T cell receptor beta chains were sequenced from one sample in a study of identifying expanded T cells in peripheral blood. TCRdb's table, derived via immunoSEQ multiplex PCR, lists solely in-frame clones and lacks some. The top ten hold around 3.3% of the sample, which has 50,000 to 65,000 clones, around 90% seen once. The sequenced sample was blood. The receptors come from a person aged 18 to 75 in good health.

The chain couples TRBV5-1 to TRBJ1-1; 7 bases agree with TRBD1. The CDR3 runs 14 residues. In germline, CDR1 is SGHRS, CDR2 YFSETQ. The V and J ends lost 6 bases and 1 base, in that order; junction bases with no gene match: 6. In nucleotides, the CDR3 is TGCGCCAGCACCACAGGGGAGCAGAACACTGAAGCTTTCTTT. Its protein product is CASTTGEQNTEAFF. Looking up the rest from reference TRBV5-1 and TRBJ1-1 gives the full variable domain: KAGVTQTPRYLIKTRGQQVTLSCSPISGHRSVSWYQQTPGQGLQFLFEYFSETQRNKGNFPGRFSGRQFSNSRSEMNVSTLELGDSALYLCASTTGEQNTEAFFGQGTRLTVV.

The CDR3 spells CASSPILAGVAEQYF. The DNA of the CDR3 is TGTGCCAGCAGCCCCATACTAGCGGGAGTTGCCGAGCAGTACTTC. The chain has TRBV11-2 and TRBJ2-7; the match to TRBD2 covers 11 bases. This CDR3 comprises 15 residues. In germline, CDR1 is SGHAT, CDR2 FQNNGV. The junction had 9 bases not matched to a gene; V was cut back by 5 bases and J by 6 bases.

The chain uses TRBV9 and TRBJ2-7; unclear D gene. The CDR3 sequence is 15 residues long. V lost 0 bases and J 2 bases, leaving 12 bases between the germline ends. The germline gives CDR1 SGDLS, CDR2 YYNGEE. The CDR3 DNA reads as TGTGCCAGCAGCGTAGAGTGGGCGCCGACCTACGAGCAGTACTTC. The encoded protein is CASSVEWAPTYEQYF.

CDR3 bases: TGTGCCAGCAGTTTGAGAACGAACACTGAAGCTTTCTTT. This codes for CASSLRTNTEAFF. The chain joins TRBV27 to TRBJ1-1; D is ambiguous. CDR1 and CDR2 from the germline V gene are MNHEY and SMNVEV (reference sequence). V dropped 3 bases and J dropped 1 base, with 6 bases sitting between them. There are 13 residues in the CDR3.